This T cell receptor (beta chain) was observed in a study of control samples from healthy donors and cancer patients. From germline, CDR1 is WNHNN and CDR2 SYGVQD (reference sequence). The CDR3 totals 15 residues. Germline trimming cut 7 bases from V and 1 base from J; bases unmatched to any gene: 7. The table came from immunoSEQ multiplex PCR; TCRdb's copy has only in-frame clones and leaves some out. Here the sample spans 110,000 to 150,000 clones, over 85% being singletons. What was sequenced was blood. The receptor was derived from a man aged 25-45 years in good health. The chain couples TRBV10-1 to TRBJ2-1; 7 bases fit TRBD2. The CDR3 reads CASIIPGGSYNEQFF. The CDR3 DNA reads TGCGCCAGCATCATCCCGGGGGGATCCTACAATGAGCAGTTCTTC.